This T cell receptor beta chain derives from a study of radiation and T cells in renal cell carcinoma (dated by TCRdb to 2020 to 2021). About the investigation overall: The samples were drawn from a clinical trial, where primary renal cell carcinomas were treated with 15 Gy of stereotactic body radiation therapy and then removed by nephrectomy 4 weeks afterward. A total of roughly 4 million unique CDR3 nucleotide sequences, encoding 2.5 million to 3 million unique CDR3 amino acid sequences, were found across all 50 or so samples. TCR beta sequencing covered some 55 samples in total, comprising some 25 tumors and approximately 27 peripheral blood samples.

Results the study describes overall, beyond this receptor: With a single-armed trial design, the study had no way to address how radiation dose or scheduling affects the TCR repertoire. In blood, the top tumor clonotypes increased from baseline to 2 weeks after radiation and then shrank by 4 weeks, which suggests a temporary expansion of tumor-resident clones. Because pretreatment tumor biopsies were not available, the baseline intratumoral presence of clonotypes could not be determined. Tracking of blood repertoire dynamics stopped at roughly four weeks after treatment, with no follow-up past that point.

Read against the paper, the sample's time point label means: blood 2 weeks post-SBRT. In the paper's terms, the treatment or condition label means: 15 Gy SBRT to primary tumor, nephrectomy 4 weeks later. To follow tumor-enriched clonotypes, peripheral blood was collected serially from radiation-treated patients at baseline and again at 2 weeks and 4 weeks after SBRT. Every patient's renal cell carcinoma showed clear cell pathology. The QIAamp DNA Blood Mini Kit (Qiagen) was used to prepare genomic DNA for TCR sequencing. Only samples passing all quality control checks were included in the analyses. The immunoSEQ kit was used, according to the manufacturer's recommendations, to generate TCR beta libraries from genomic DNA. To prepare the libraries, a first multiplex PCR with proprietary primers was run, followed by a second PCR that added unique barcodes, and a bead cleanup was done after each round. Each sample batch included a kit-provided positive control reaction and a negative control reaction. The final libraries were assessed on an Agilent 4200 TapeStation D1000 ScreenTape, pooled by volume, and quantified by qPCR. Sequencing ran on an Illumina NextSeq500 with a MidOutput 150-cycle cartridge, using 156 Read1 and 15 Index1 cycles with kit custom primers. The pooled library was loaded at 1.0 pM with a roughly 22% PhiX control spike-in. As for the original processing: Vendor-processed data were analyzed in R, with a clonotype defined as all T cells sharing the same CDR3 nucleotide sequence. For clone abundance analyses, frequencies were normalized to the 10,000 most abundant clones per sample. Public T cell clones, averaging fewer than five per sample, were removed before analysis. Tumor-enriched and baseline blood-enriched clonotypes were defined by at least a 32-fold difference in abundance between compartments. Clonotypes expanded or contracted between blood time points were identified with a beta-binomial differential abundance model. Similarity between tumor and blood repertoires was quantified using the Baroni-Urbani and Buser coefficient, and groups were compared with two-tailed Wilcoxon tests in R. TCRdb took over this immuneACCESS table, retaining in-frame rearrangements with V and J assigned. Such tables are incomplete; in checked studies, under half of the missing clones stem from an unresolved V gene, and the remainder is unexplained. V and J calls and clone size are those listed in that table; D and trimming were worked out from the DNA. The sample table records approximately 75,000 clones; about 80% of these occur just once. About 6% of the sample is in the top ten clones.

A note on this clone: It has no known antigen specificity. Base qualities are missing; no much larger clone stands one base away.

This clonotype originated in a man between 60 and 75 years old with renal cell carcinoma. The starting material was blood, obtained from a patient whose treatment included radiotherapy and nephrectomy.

At the DNA level, the sequence is TGTGCCAGCAACCCCTTGGGCGGAAGGACCGGGGAGCTGTTTTTT. This encodes CASNPLGGRTGELFF. Recombination joined TRBV6-5 with TRBJ2-2; a confident D gene designation cannot be given. The CDR1 and CDR2 encoded by the germline V gene are MNHEY and SVGAGI. The CDR3 starts with the cysteine, ends with the phenylalanine, and has 15 residues. Only the CDR3 DNA stays, 45 bases, in frame from base 1. Trimming removed 7 bases from V and 5 bases from J, leaving 17 bases between the germline ends.